Following are 30 T cell receptor beta chains from one sample sequenced in a study of early T cells in non-severe SARS-CoV-2 infection. TCRdb re-analysed the 5' RACE reads in MiXCR, keeping a single row per CDR3 protein. The sample has about 44,000 distinct CDR3 sequences; about a quarter are singletons. Source: whole blood, taken at baseline. The receptors stem from an adult who was a healthcare worker with PCR-confirmed SARS-CoV-2 infection or an uninfected control (not recorded which).

This clonotype was picked up many times. The CDR3 nucleotides are TGCGCCAGCAGCCAAGTGACTAGCCGGGAAGAGACCCAGTACTTC. Protein: CASSQVTSREETQYF. The chain employs TRBV4-1 and TRBJ2-5, with 7 positions matching TRBD2. Germline V CDR1 and CDR2: MGHRA, YSYEKL. The CDR3 extends over 15 amino acids. With V trimmed by 1 base and J by 3 bases, 5 bases remained unmatched.

The chain employs TRBV9 and TRBJ2-5; no definite D call. Trimming left V 2 bases short and J 5 bases short, with 1 base between. Germline lookup yields CDR1 SGDLS and CDR2 YYNGEE. This CDR3 is 10 amino acids long. CDR3 coding DNA: TGTGCCAGCAGCGTCGAGACCCAGTACTTC. Translated, it gives CASSVETQYF.

The chain is built from TRBV7-8 and TRBJ2-1; 8 nucleotides agree with TRBD1. This CDR3 has 15 residues. Germline trimming cut 5 bases from V and 10 bases from J; bases unmatched to any gene: 13. From germline, CDR1 is SGHVS and CDR2 FQNEAQ. CDR3 sequence: CASSVGQGATREQFF. In DNA form, the CDR3 reads TGTGCCAGCAGCGTAGGACAGGGCGCAACTAGGGAGCAGTTCTTC.

This clonotype appeared a few times. This chain joins TRBV5-4 and TRBJ2-3; a weak D match, TRBD2 (7 bases). Trimming stripped 5 bases from V and 0 bases from J, with 16 bases between. This CDR3 is built from 16 residues. CDR1 is SGHNT, CDR2 YYREEE, per germline (reference sequence). The CDR3 nucleotides read TGTGCCAGCAGGGATCGGAGGGGGGGAAGCACAGATACGCAGTATTTT. Protein: CASRDRRGGSTDTQYF.

This clonotype was seen ten or more times. The chain carries TRBV24-1 and TRBJ1-6; D call uncertain. Germline CDR1 KGHDR, CDR2 SFDVKD. The CDR3 totals 16 residues. V was cut by 11 bases and J by 1 base, with 17 bases left in between. The CDR3 reads CAIALGPGSYNSPLHF. The CDR3 DNA reads TGTGCCATCGCCCTAGGGCCGGGATCCTATAATTCACCCCTCCACTTT.

This clonotype was detected a few times. The chain recombines TRBV11-2 with TRBJ1-2; 7 bases match TRBD1. The junction had 4 bases not matched to a gene; V was cut back by 3 bases and J by 6 bases. Germline CDR1 and CDR2: SGHAT and FQNNGV. The CDR3 runs to 13 residues. The CDR3 DNA reads TGTGCCAGCAGCTTCCAGACAGGGAATGGCTACACCTTC. This translates into CASSFQTGNGYTF.

A few counts support this clonotype. V gene TRBV11-2 combines with J gene TRBJ2-7, with 12 bases matching TRBD2. Germline-derived CDR1 and CDR2 are SGHAT and FQNNGV. CDR3 size: 15 residues. V lost 4 bases to trimming and J lost 0 bases; unmatched junction nucleotides: 1. CDR3 amino acids: CASSSGLAGSYEQYF. The CDR3 DNA sequence: TGTGCCAGCAGCTCGGGACTAGCGGGCTCCTACGAGCAGTACTTC.

V usage is TRBV20-1 and J usage is TRBJ1-2; D may be TRBD1 (5 bases). The CDR3 is 13 residues long. V was clipped by 1 base and J by 10 bases, with 16 bases between them. Looked up from germline, CDR1 is DFQATT and CDR2 is SNEGSKA (reference sequence). Here the CDR3 DNA reads TGCAGTGCTAGAGGGGTACAGGCCGCAACCTACACCTTC. It is translated as CSARGVQAATYTF.

This sequence joins TRBV5-1 and TRBJ1-1, with D possibly TRBD1 on 6 matching bases. The germline CDR1 and CDR2 sequences are SGHRS and YFSETQ. This CDR3 is 15 amino acids long. V lost 2 bases and J 0 bases, leaving 11 bases between the germline ends. The CDR3 nucleotides are TGCGCCAGCAGCTTACGGACAGAGTTGAACACTGAAGCTTTCTTT. It specifies CASSLRTELNTEAFF.

This clonotype was seen repeatedly, ten times or more. The V call is TRBV7-3, the J call TRBJ2-7; D possibly corresponds to TRBD2 (5 bases). Trimming cost V 3 bases and J 3 bases, with 15 bases left between them. Germline-derived CDR1 and CDR2 are SGHTA and FQGTGA. CDR3 length: 15 amino acids. CDR3 region: CASSLWASHVYEQYF. Written as DNA, the CDR3 is TGTGCCAGCAGCTTGTGGGCTAGCCACGTCTACGAGCAGTACTTC. The full variable domain, its missing parts supplied by reference TRBV7-3 and TRBJ2-7, is GAGVSQTPSNKVTEKGKYVELRCDPISGHTALYWYRQSLGQGPEFLIYFQGTGAADDSGLPNDRFFAVRPEGSVSTLKIQRTERGDSAVYLCASSLWASHVYEQYFGPGTRLTVT.

This clonotype was observed a handful of times. The chain employs TRBV5-1 and TRBJ2-1, with D possibly TRBD1 on 5 matching bases. Germline CDR1 is SGHRS and CDR2 is YFSETQ. This CDR3 is 17 amino acids long. V lost 4 bases, J lost 8 bases, and 25 bases lay in between. The CDR3 nucleotides are TGCGCCAGCAGCCTGGCCCCAGGGTACCTGTTACTTCATGAGCAGTTCTTC. It specifies CASSLAPGYLLLHEQFF.

This chain links TRBV19 with TRBJ2-2, with 7 bases that match TRBD2. V was pared by 5 bases and J by 1 base, with 4 bases of the junction left unmatched. The CDR3 length is 15 residues. Germline values: CDR1 LNHDA, CDR2 SQIVND (reference sequence). CDR3 protein: CASSPIAGNTGELFF. CDR3 sequence (DNA): TGTGCCAGTAGTCCAATAGCGGGGAACACCGGGGAGCTGTTTTTT.

This clonotype has at least ten counts. The chain recombines TRBV20-1 with TRBJ2-7; D gene ambiguous. The CDR3 loop spans 13 amino acids. The germline gives CDR1 DFQATT, CDR2 SNEGSKA (reference sequence). Trimming took 2 bases from V and 5 from J, leaving 13 bases between them. CDR3 sequence (DNA): TGCAGTGCTAGAACTATTAATGGGAACGAGCAGTACTTC. It specifies CSARTINGNEQYF.

This clonotype has only a few counts. The rearrangement joins TRBV29-1 to TRBJ2-5; perhaps TRBD1 as D (5 bases). The V and J ends lost 4 bases and 2 bases respectively, with 8 bases between them. CDR1 and CDR2 (germline): SQVTM, ANQGSEA. The CDR3 is 12 amino acids. The CDR3 protein is CSVVDKQETQYF. The CDR3 bases are TGCAGCGTTGTGGACAAACAAGAGACCCAGTACTTC.

V usage is TRBV9 and J usage is TRBJ1-2; D might be TRBD1 (5 bases). CDR1 is SGDLS, CDR2 YYNGEE, per germline. Trimming took 1 base from V and 8 from J, leaving 9 bases between them. The CDR3 runs to 12 residues. CDR3 nucleotides: TGTGCCAGCAGCGTACAGGGCTCCGGCTACACCTTC. Protein product: CASSVQGSGYTF.

This clonotype was observed a handful of times. This chain joins TRBV4-1 and TRBJ1-4; D is uncertain. Germline CDR1 and CDR2: MGHRA and YSYEKL. The CDR3 is 13 amino acids. V was pared by 10 bases and J by 8 bases, with 17 bases between. CDR3 residues: CATATPEAEKLFF. The CDR3 DNA reads as TGCGCCACCGCGACACCGGAGGCGGAAAAACTGTTTTTT.

This sequence joins TRBV19 and TRBJ1-5; a weak D match, TRBD1 (6 bases). The CDR3 spans 15 residues. The V gene lost 7 bases and the J gene lost 3 bases, with 16 bases spanning the gap. Germline values: CDR1 LNHDA, CDR2 SQIVND (reference sequence). CDR3 nucleotide sequence: TGTGCCAGTACCCCCGGGACATTCGCCAATCAGCCCCAGCATTTT. Its translation: CASTPGTFANQPQHF.

The table lists this clonotype with a few counts. The chain employs TRBV7-6 and TRBJ1-5; D remains unclear. Germline V CDR1 and CDR2: SGHVS, FNYEAQ. Deletions cut 1 base from V and 7 bases from J, with 11 bases between. The CDR3 runs 14 residues. The CDR3 spells CASSLGPNTQPQHF. CDR3 nucleotide sequence: TGTGCCAGCAGCTTAGGGCCGAACACGCAGCCCCAGCATTTT.

This clonotype was counted a few times. J is TRBJ2-5 and V is TRBV20-1, with TRBD2 as a possible D gene (6 bases). Trimming shortened V by 3 bases and J by 4 bases, and 18 bases separated the two germline ends. This CDR3 has 15 residues. CDR1 and CDR2 (germline): DFQATT, SNEGSKA (reference sequence). This CDR3 is CSASPRDSVRETQYF. DNA of the CDR3: TGCAGTGCTAGCCCTCGGGACTCCGTTAGAGAGACCCAGTACTTC.

The CDR3 sequence is CASSWTTSGGPSSTDTQYF. The CDR3, as DNA: TGTGCCAGCAGCTGGACAACTAGCGGGGGGCCATCTAGCACAGATACGCAGTATTTT. The rearrangement links TRBV5-6 to TRBJ2-3, with TRBD2 identical over 12 bases. The V and J ends lost 3 bases and 0 bases, in that order; junction bases with no gene match: 11. The CDR3 spans 19 residues. CDR1 is SGHDT, CDR2 YYEEEE, per germline.

This sequence joins TRBV7-2 and TRBJ1-6, with 7 bases matching TRBD1. V was pared by 5 bases and J by 7 bases, with 8 bases of the junction left unmatched. CDR1 SGHTA and CDR2 FQGNSA come from the germline V gene. This CDR3 has 15 residues. CDR3 DNA sequence: TGTGCCAGCAGCCCCAGACAGGGAAACAATTCACCCCTCCACTTT. Encoded protein: CASSPRQGNNSPLHF. Full variable domain (outside the CDR3, taken from reference TRBV7-2 and TRBJ1-6): GAGVSQSPSNKVTEKGKDVELRCDPISGHTALYWYRQSLGQGLEFLIYFQGNSAPDKSGLPSDRFSAERTGGSVSTLTIQRTQQEDSAVYLCASSPRQGNNSPLHFGNGTRLTVT.

The chain employs TRBV28 and TRBJ1-2; D is perhaps TRBD1 (5 bases). V lost 3 bases to trimming and J lost 4 bases, with 12 bases between them. This CDR3 has 14 amino acids. Germline-derived CDR1 and CDR2 are MDHEN and SYDVKM. This CDR3 is CASSFGARVYGYTF. The CDR3 DNA follows: TGTGCCAGCAGTTTCGGGGCCAGGGTCTATGGCTACACCTTC.

This clonotype was observed once. This sequence joins TRBV29-1 and TRBJ1-2, with D possibly TRBD1 on 5 matching bases. V lost 7 bases to trimming and J lost 10 bases, with 7 bases between them. CDR1 and CDR2 (germline): SQVTM, ANQGSEA. The CDR3 runs to 8 residues. The chain's CDR3 is CSGDYYTF. Written as DNA, the CDR3 is TGCAGCGGGGACTACTACACCTTC.

The rearrangement links TRBV29-1 to TRBJ2-2; perhaps TRBD2 as D (6 bases). Germline CDR1 reads SQVTM; CDR2 reads ANQGSEA. V was trimmed by 4 bases and J by 3 bases, leaving 9 bases between them. CDR3 length equals 13 residues. Written as DNA, the CDR3 is TGCAGCGTTGTGCGGGGTGACACCGGGGAGCTGTTTTTT. Encoded protein: CSVVRGDTGELFF.

The sample holds a few counts of this clonotype. This chain links TRBV3-1 with TRBJ1-5; D unresolved. Germline values: CDR1 LGHDT, CDR2 YNNKEL (reference sequence). Trimming stripped 6 bases from V and 5 bases from J, with 17 bases between. The CDR3 sequence is 15 residues long. CDR3 amino acids: CASSPTGNQDQPQHF. DNA of the CDR3: TGTGCCAGCAGTCCAACGGGAAATCAGGATCAGCCCCAGCATTTT.

This chain connects TRBV7-9 to TRBJ2-3; D is perhaps TRBD2 (5 bases). There are 13 residues in the CDR3. Between the trimmed V and J ends, which lost 4 bases and 6 bases, there was a span of 11 bases. Germline V gives CDR1 SEHNR, CDR2 FQNEAQ (reference sequence). The CDR3 DNA reads TGTGCCAGCAGCTCCCCGCGGGTCGATACGCAGTATTTT. Translated: CASSSPRVDTQYF.

The chain carries TRBV9 and TRBJ2-1; 10 positions match TRBD2. The CDR3 totals 14 residues. J lost 8 bases, V lost 5 bases, and 7 bases had no gene match. Per the germline V gene, CDR1 is SGDLS and CDR2 is YYNGEE. This CDR3 is CASSPGLALDEQFF. CDR3 DNA: TGTGCCAGCAGTCCGGGACTAGCGTTGGATGAGCAGTTCTTC.

V usage is TRBV7-3 and J usage is TRBJ2-1, with D tentatively TRBD2 (6 bases). The germline V gene encodes CDR1 SGHTA and CDR2 FQGTGA. The CDR3 has 15 residues. Deletions cut 2 bases from V and 4 bases from J, with 12 bases between. In DNA form, the CDR3 reads TGTGCCAGCAGCTTAGCGGCAGGGAGGTACAATGAGCAGTTCTTC. Translating gives CASSLAAGRYNEQFF.

The V and J genes are TRBV10-1 and TRBJ2-2; 15 positions agree with TRBD2. CDR3 length: 16 residues. CDR1 WNHNN and CDR2 SYGVQD come from the germline V gene (reference sequence). Trimming cost V 6 bases and J 6 bases; bases outside gene matches: 5. Written as DNA, the CDR3 is TGCGCCAGCAGGTCGGGACTAGCGGGGGGTTCCGGGGAGCTGTTTTTT. The encoded protein is CASRSGLAGGSGELFF.

V usage is TRBV7-6 and J usage is TRBJ2-5, with no clear D. V dropped 7 bases and J dropped 4 bases, with 19 bases sitting between them. The CDR3 covers 15 residues. In germline, CDR1 is SGHVS, CDR2 FNYEAQ. CDR3 coding DNA: TGTGCCAGCACCCATCCAGACCCAGCCCGAGAGACCCAGTACTTC. Its translation is CASTHPDPARETQYF.